This is a list of T cell receptor beta chains from one sample in a study of tumor and adjacent non-tumor tissue in lung cancer. TCRdb redid the calling of the multiplex PCR reads with MiXCR, one entry per CDR3 protein. The profile shows 85,000 to 130,000 distinct CDR3 sequences, about 62% of them singletons. The sequenced sample consisted of distant non-tumor lung tissue. The receptor set was obtained from a man younger than 40 with non-small cell lung cancer. The CDR3 runs from the conserved cysteine through the conserved F or W. D genes are given only for firm matches. Expanded clones are given a class, and other clones once, few, many or no size at all.

V,size,D,J,DNA,CDR3
TRBV2,.,TRBD2,TRBJ2-1,TGTGCCAGCAGTTTCAACGGGGCGGGAGAGAAGCAGTTCTTC,CASSFNGAGEKQFF
TRBV29-1,.,.,TRBJ2-7,TGCAGCGTTGAAGATTGGAGGCCGAGCTCCTACGAGCAGTACTTC,CSVEDWRPSSYEQYF
TRBV7-3,few,TRBD1,TRBJ2-7,TGTGCCAGCAACCCCAGTCCCGGGACAGGGGTCGAGCAGTACTTC,CASNPSPGTGVEQYF
TRBV20-1,.,.,TRBJ2-5,TGCAGTGCTAGAAGAGAAAGGGGGGATGAGACCCAGTACTTC,CSARRERGDETQYF
TRBV29-1,once,.,TRBJ2-7,TGCAGCATTGGCAGGAGCGACTACGAGCAGTACTTC,CSIGRSDYEQYF
TRBV4-1,.,.,TRBJ1-2,TGCGCCAGCAGCCAAGAAGTTACAGTCAGTAACTATGGCTACACCTTC,CASSQEVTVSNYGYTF
TRBV6-2/TRBV6-3,many,.,TRBJ1-5,TGTGCCAGCAGTACCGGGACACTAGTCACCAATCAGCCCCAGCATTTT,CASSTGTLVTNQPQHF
TRBV20-1,few,.,TRBJ2-1,TGCAATGCTAGTAGCCGATACTCCTACAATGAGCAGTTCTTC,CNASSRYSYNEQFF
TRBV11-2,.,.,TRBJ2-1,TGTGCCAGCAGCTTAACCCTAGCAGGGACTGATGAGCAGTTCTTC,CASSLTLAGTDEQFF
TRBV12-3/TRBV12-4,medium-sized,.,TRBJ2-7,TGTGCCAGCAGTTTGAGTAGGGCCGAGCAGTACTTC,CASSLSRAEQYF
TRBV29-1,.,.,TRBJ1-5,TGCAGCATGTCAGCAGGCATAAGCAATCAGCCCCAGCATTTT,CSMSAGISNQPQHF
TRBV11-3,few,.,TRBJ2-1,TGTGCCAGCAGCTTAGATCCGGTCAGCAATGAGCTGTTCTTC,CASSLDPVSNELFF
TRBV4-3,.,.,TRBJ1-2,TGTACCAGCAGCCAAGATAGGAGTGTTCTCTACGGCTACACCTTC,CTSSQDRSVLYGYTF
TRBV5-4,.,.,TRBJ2-7,TGTGCCAACAGCGATGGACTCCTCTACGAGCAGTACTTC,CANSDGLLYEQYF
TRBV5-1,.,.,TRBJ2-7,TGCGCCAGCAGCACCGGGAACGAGCAGTACTTC,CASSTGNEQYF